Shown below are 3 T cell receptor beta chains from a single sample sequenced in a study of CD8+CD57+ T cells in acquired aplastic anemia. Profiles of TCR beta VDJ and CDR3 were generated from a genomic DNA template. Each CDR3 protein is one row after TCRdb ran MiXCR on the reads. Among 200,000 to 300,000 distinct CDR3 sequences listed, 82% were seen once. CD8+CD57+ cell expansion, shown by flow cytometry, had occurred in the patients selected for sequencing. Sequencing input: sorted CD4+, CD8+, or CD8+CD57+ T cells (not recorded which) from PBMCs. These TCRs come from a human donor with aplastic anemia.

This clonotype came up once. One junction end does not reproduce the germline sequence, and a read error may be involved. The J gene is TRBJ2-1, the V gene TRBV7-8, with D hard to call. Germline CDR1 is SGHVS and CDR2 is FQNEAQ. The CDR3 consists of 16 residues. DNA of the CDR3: TGTGCCAGCAGCTTAGCGGTAGACCCTAATAACAATCAGCAGTTCTTC. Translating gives CASSLAVDPNNNQQFF. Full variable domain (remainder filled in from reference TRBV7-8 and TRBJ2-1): GAGVSQSPRYKVAKRGQDVALRCDPISGHVSLFWYQQALGQGPEFLTYFQNEAQLDKSGLPSDRFFAERPEGSVSTLKIQRTQQEDSAVYLCASSLAVDPNNNQQFFGPGTRLTVL.

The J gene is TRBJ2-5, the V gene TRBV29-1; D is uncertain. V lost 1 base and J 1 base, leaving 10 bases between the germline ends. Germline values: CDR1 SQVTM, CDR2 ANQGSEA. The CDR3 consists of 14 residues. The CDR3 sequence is CSVEGQRRQETQYF. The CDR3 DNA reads TGCAGCGTTGAAGGGCAGCGCCGCCAAGAGACCCAGTACTTC.

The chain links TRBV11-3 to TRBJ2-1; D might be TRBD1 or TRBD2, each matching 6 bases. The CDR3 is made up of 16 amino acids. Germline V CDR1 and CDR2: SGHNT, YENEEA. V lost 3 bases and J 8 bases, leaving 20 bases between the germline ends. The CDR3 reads CASSFEIRGGSDEQFF. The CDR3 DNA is TGTGCCAGCAGCTTTGAAATAAGAGGGGGGAGCGATGAGCAGTTCTTC.